The entry that follows covers one T cell receptor (beta chain) sequence. Its antigen is undetermined. V lost 1 base and J lost 5, with 11 bases in between. This CDR3 comprises 14 residues. Per germline, CDR1 SGHVS and CDR2 FNYEAQ. These data are taken from a study of T-cell memory formation after mild COVID-19. In the study overall: Among the donors, TCR clusters were largely specific to each donor.

UMIs and sample barcodes were carried by the TCR alpha and TCR beta cDNA libraries that 5'RACE produced using constant-segment primers. TCRdb used MiXCR to reprocess the 5' RACE reads, holding one entry per CDR3 protein. Of hundreds of thousands of distinct CDR3 sequences in the sample, 23% are singletons; the top ten hold around 13%. Study-wide points: Unconfirmed was the SARS-CoV-2 specificity of second-wave clones that peaked on day 37. Largely, contracting CD4+ clones fell within CM and EM, and contracting CD8+ clones within EMRA.

This TCR was recovered from an adult woman who had mild COVID-19 (a few samples of this study predate the infection). Cell type and time point are not known. The V gene is TRBV7-6, the J gene TRBJ2-5; D gene uncertain. The sample was PBMCs or a T cell subset sorted from them (not recorded which). The CDR3, as DNA: TGTGCCAGCAGCTTAGAAAGCTTTGGGGAGACCCAGTACTTC. It codes for CASSLESFGETQYF.